The 28 T cell receptor beta chains listed next were all sequenced from one sample in a study of blood T cell repertoires in COVID-19. Sequencing used immunoSEQ multiplex PCR; TCRdb keeps in-frame clones, though not all of them. The sample has hundreds of thousands of clones, 80% to 90% seen once; the top ten hold approximately 1.6%. Sequencing input: peripheral blood. These receptors were obtained from a woman aged 40 to 50 who had recovered from COVID-19.

The chain uses TRBV5-1 and TRBJ1-2, with D possibly matching TRBD1 (6 bases). CDR3 length: 17 amino acids. Germline-derived CDR1 and CDR2 are SGHRS and YFSETQ. Trimming stripped 2 bases from V and 5 bases from J, with 22 bases between. The chain's CDR3 is CASSLNFQPGASYGYTF. The CDR3 nucleotides read TGCGCCAGCAGCTTAAATTTCCAACCAGGGGCCTCTTATGGCTACACCTTC.

The chain couples TRBV9 to TRBJ1-4; 7 bases agree with TRBD1. Trimming removed 0 bases from V and 7 bases from J; junction bases left unmatched: 3. This CDR3 spans 14 amino acids. Germline CDR1 is SGDLS and CDR2 is YYNGEE. CDR3 DNA: TGTGCCAGCAGCGTAGGGACAGGAGTTGAAAAACTGTTTTTT. Translating it yields CASSVGTGVEKLFF.

This clone was counted once. The V gene is TRBV6-2 or TRBV6-3, the J gene TRBJ2-7; 9 nucleotides match TRBD1. The CDR3 covers 14 residues. The V and J ends lost 2 bases and 5 bases, in that order; junction bases with no gene match: 4. Germline V gene sequence: CDR1 MNHEY, CDR2 SVGEGT. As DNA, the CDR3 is TGTGCCAGCAGTTACCGGACAGGGGACGACGAGCAGTACTTC. Translated, it gives CASSYRTGDDEQYF.

The chain carries TRBV27 and TRBJ2-7; the D gene is possibly TRBD1 (6 bases). Deletions cut 3 bases from V and 6 bases from J, with 12 bases between. CDR1 is MNHEY, CDR2 SMNVEV, per germline (reference sequence). CDR3 length: 13 amino acids. The CDR3 nucleotides are TGTGCCAGCAGTTTGTCACAGGGATCCGAGCAGTACTTC. Residues: CASSLSQGSEQYF.

Remarks on this clone: In the same sample, other DNA sequences code for this CDR3. This sequence joins TRBV7-9 and TRBJ1-5, with no clear D. The V end lost 2 bases, the J end lost 4 bases, and 6 bases lay between the germline ends. The CDR3 has 13 residues. Germline V gives CDR1 SEHNR, CDR2 FQNEAQ (reference sequence). CDR3 nucleotide sequence: TGTGCCAGCAGCTTATCGGGGAATCAGCCCCAGCATTTT. Residues: CASSLSGNQPQHF. Full variable domain (missing parts from reference TRBV7-9 and TRBJ1-5): DTGVSQNPRHKITKRGQNVTFRCDPISEHNRLYWYRQTLGQGPEFLTYFQNEAQLEKSRLLSDRFSAERPKGSFSTLEIQRTEQGDSAMYLCASSLSGNQPQHFGDGTRLSIL.

This chain joins TRBV7-8 and TRBJ2-5; possible D gene TRBD1, 5 bases. Trimming shortened V by 4 bases and J by 5 bases, and 17 bases separated the two germline ends. The CDR3 spans 15 residues. The germline V gene has CDR1 SGHVS and CDR2 FQNEAQ. CDR3 sequence (DNA): TGTGCCAGCAGCTCTACTTCGGGCAAGGGGGAGACCCAGTACTTC. Translating it yields CASSSTSGKGETQYF.

The chain carries TRBV5-1 and TRBJ2-7; the D gene is possibly TRBD2 (6 bases). The CDR3 has 14 residues. CDR1 is SGHRS and CDR2 is YFSETQ in the germline V gene. V was clipped by 4 bases and J by 4 bases, with 15 bases between them. The DNA of the CDR3 is TGCGCCAGCAGCCGCGGGGCCCTTGCGTACGAGCAGTACTTC. Amino acid sequence: CASSRGALAYEQYF.

The rearrangement uses TRBV5-4 and TRBJ2-5; 14 nucleotides align to TRBD2. The germline V gene has CDR1 SGHNT and CDR2 YYREEE (reference sequence). V trimming: 3 bases; J trimming: 5 bases; junction bases outside the gene matches: 6. The CDR3 consists of 16 residues. CDR3 amino acids: CASSSTSGGAGETQYF. The CDR3 region has the DNA TGTGCCAGCAGCTCGACTAGCGGGGGGGCCGGGGAGACCCAGTACTTC.

This chain connects TRBV5-4 to TRBJ1-5; 7 nucleotides agree with TRBD1. Germline-derived CDR1 and CDR2 are SGHNT and YYREEE (reference sequence). V gave up 7 bases and J gave up 0 bases; unmatched junction bases: 16. The CDR3 contains 18 residues. The CDR3 reads CASAGGGYDGCSNQPQHF. DNA of the CDR3: TGTGCCAGCGCAGGGGGTGGGTACGACGGATGTAGCAATCAGCCCCAGCATTTT.

Here the CDR3 reads CASSGQGPPTEAFF. The CDR3 region has the DNA TGCGCCAGCAGCGGACAGGGTCCCCCCACTGAAGCTTTCTTT. The chain is built from TRBV5-1 and TRBJ1-1; 8 nucleotides line up with TRBD1. The V gene end was trimmed by 4 bases and the J gene end by 4 bases; junction bases not matched to a gene: 6. This CDR3 has 14 residues. Per the germline V gene, CDR1 is SGHRS and CDR2 is YFSETQ.

This chain links TRBV5-1 with TRBJ2-6; unclear D gene. V was clipped by 3 bases and J by 2 bases, with 12 bases between them. The CDR3 is 16 amino acids. The germline V gene has CDR1 SGHRS and CDR2 YFSETQ. The CDR3 region has the DNA TGCGCCAGCAGCTCATACGGTTCCCCTGGGGCCAACGTCCTGACTTTC. Protein product: CASSSYGSPGANVLTF.

This chain joins TRBV6-2 or TRBV6-3 and TRBJ1-4; 7 bases line up with TRBD1. V shed 4 bases, J shed 8 bases, and the junction held 16 bases outside the gene matches. CDR1 and CDR2 (germline): MNHEY, SVGEGT. CDR3 size: 17 residues. CDR3 nucleotide sequence: TGTGCCAGCAGTTCCCGCCGGGGCACAGGGGTTGGCGAAAAACTGTTTTTT. It codes for CASSSRRGTGVGEKLFF.

The V gene is TRBV11-1, the J gene TRBJ2-1; D is perhaps TRBD2 (7 bases). Trimming removed 5 bases at V and 0 bases at J, with 14 bases between. Germline values: CDR1 SGHAT, CDR2 FQDESV (reference sequence). The CDR3 totals 16 residues. The CDR3 is CASSTLAGASYNEQFF. The CDR3 DNA follows: TGTGCCAGCAGCACACTTGCGGGGGCCTCCTACAATGAGCAGTTCTTC.

The J gene is TRBJ1-2, the V gene TRBV2; D is unresolved. The CDR3 length is 14 residues. Per germline, CDR1 SNHLY and CDR2 FYNNEI. V was trimmed by 3 bases and J by 4 bases, leaving 12 bases between them. The CDR3 nucleotides read TGTGCCAGCAGTGATCGGACGGGAACCTATGGCTACACCTTC. Amino acids: CASSDRTGTYGYTF. The whole variable domain, remainder taken from reference TRBV2 and TRBJ1-2, is EPEVTQTPSHQVTQMGQEVILRCVPISNHLYFYWYRQILGQKVEFLVSFYNNEISEKSEIFDDQFSVERPDGSNFTLKIRSTKLEDSAMYFCASSDRTGTYGYTFGSGTRLTVV.

The J gene is TRBJ1-1, the V gene TRBV12-3 or TRBV12-4, with D perhaps matching TRBD1 (5 bases). The germline V and J ends were trimmed by 8 bases and 4 bases, with 14 bases remaining between them. The CDR3 consists of 13 residues. The DNA for the CDR3 is TGTGCCAGCTGCTTGTCCGGGGGCACTGAAGCTTTCTTT. It translates to CASCLSGGTEAFF.

The rearrangement uses TRBV11-2 and TRBJ1-6; possible D gene TRBD1, 6 bases. Germline CDR1 is SGHAT and CDR2 is FQNNGV. The CDR3 loop spans 14 amino acids. V lost 5 bases to trimming and J lost 9 bases, with 14 bases between them. The CDR3 sequence: CASSPGGLGSPLHF. CDR3 nucleotides: TGTGCCAGCAGCCCCGGGGGGCTCGGTTCACCCCTCCACTTT.

The chain couples TRBV6-1 to TRBJ1-2; a weak D match, TRBD1 (5 bases). The germline CDR1 and CDR2 sequences are MNHNS and SASEGT. V lost 8 bases and J 9 bases, leaving 22 bases between the germline ends. This CDR3 spans 14 amino acids. The CDR3 coding sequence is TGTGCCAGCCTCCCCAGGGTCTTGGAAAAGAGCTACACCTTC. Protein product: CASLPRVLEKSYTF.

The chain links TRBV4-1 to TRBJ1-6; D unresolved. Trimming pared 4 bases from V and 7 bases from J, leaving 17 bases between. The germline gives CDR1 MGHRA, CDR2 YSYEKL. There are 16 residues in the CDR3. This CDR3 reads CASSRKFEFLNSPLHF. DNA for the CDR3: TGCGCCAGCAGCCGAAAATTCGAGTTTCTAAATTCACCCCTCCACTTT.

The rearrangement uses TRBV9 and TRBJ2-1; TRBD1 is a possible D gene (5 bases). The germline V gene has CDR1 SGDLS and CDR2 YYNGEE. Trimming removed 4 bases at V and 4 bases at J, with 12 bases between. The CDR3 sequence is 14 residues long. The CDR3 nucleotides are TGTGCCAGCAGCCCCAGACGGACATACAATGAGCAGTTCTTC. As protein: CASSPRRTYNEQFF.

The V gene is TRBV14, the J gene TRBJ2-7, with no clear D. CDR3 length equals 15 residues. Trimming shortened V by 6 bases and J by 0 bases, and 15 bases separated the two germline ends. The germline gives CDR1 SGHDN, CDR2 FVKESK. The CDR3 region has the DNA TGTGCCAGCAGTGTTTCGCGTAGGAGCTCCTACGAGCAGTACTTC. Its translation: CASSVSRRSSYEQYF.

J is TRBJ1-1 and V is TRBV5-1; D might be TRBD1 (5 bases). Per germline, CDR1 SGHRS and CDR2 YFSETQ. The ends were cut back, 1 base at V and 3 bases at J, with 19 bases in the middle. This CDR3 has 17 residues. CDR3 nucleotides: TGCGCCAGCAGCTTGCATCGGGGGTTCAGGGAGGACACTGAAGCTTTCTTT. Translating gives CASSLHRGFREDTEAFF.

The gene calls are TRBV2 and TRBJ2-7; 8 bases agree with TRBD1. The CDR3 contains 15 residues. V was pared by 5 bases and J by 0 bases, with 6 bases of the junction left unmatched. Germline lookup yields CDR1 SNHLY and CDR2 FYNNEI. DNA of the CDR3: TGTGCCAGCAGTCCAGGGGGCGGGCTCTCCTACGAGCAGTACTTC. Translating it yields CASSPGGGLSYEQYF.

The chain has TRBV6-5 and TRBJ2-1, with 7 bases that match TRBD1. This CDR3 has 13 residues. With V trimmed by 6 bases and J by 9 bases, 8 bases remained unmatched. Germline CDR1 and CDR2: MNHEY and SVGAGI. The CDR3 DNA sequence: TGTGCCAGCAGGGACAGGCTAACTTTTGAGCAGTTCTTC. This codes for CASRDRLTFEQFF.

The chain joins TRBV7-3 to TRBJ1-2, with 7 bases identical to TRBD1. Per germline, CDR1 SGHTA and CDR2 FQGTGA. V gave up 0 bases and J gave up 4 bases; unmatched junction bases: 5. The CDR3 is 15 amino acids. In DNA form, the CDR3 reads TGTGCCAGCAGCTTAACTGGGGGACAGAGCTATGGCTACACCTTC. As protein: CASSLTGGQSYGYTF.

This chain links TRBV5-1 with TRBJ1-1; tentatively, D is TRBD1 (6 bases). The CDR3 covers 13 residues. Trimming shortened V by 5 bases and J by 4 bases, and 12 bases separated the two germline ends. The V gene's germline CDR1 is SGHRS and CDR2 YFSETQ. The CDR3 DNA follows: TGCGCCAGCAGGCGAGGGGGTGCCACTGAAGCTTTCTTT. This gives the protein CASRRGGATEAFF.

CDR3 nucleotide sequence: TGTGCCAGCAGCTTAGAACTATGGTCTAGCGGTAGTGAGCAGTTCTTC. Translated, it gives CASSLELWSSGSEQFF. V usage is TRBV11-3 and J usage is TRBJ2-1; 7 nucleotides line up with TRBD2. The CDR3 has 16 amino acids. V lost 0 bases, J lost 9 bases, and 11 bases stayed unmatched. The germline V gene encodes CDR1 SGHNT and CDR2 YENEEA.

The chain joins TRBV7-9 to TRBJ1-6, with no clear D. CDR1 is SEHNR, CDR2 FQNEAQ, per germline (reference sequence). Trimming cost V 5 bases and J 5 bases, with 7 bases left between them. The CDR3 has 13 amino acids. The DNA of the CDR3 is TGTGCCAGCAGCCGGGGAGATAATTCACCCCTCCACTTT. This encodes CASSRGDNSPLHF.

The CDR3 sequence is CASSSLAELGQYF. The CDR3 DNA sequence: TGTGCCAGCAGTTCTCTAGCGGAGCTCGGGCAGTACTTC. The chain recombines TRBV27 with TRBJ2-7; 7 positions match TRBD2. Germline lookup yields CDR1 MNHEY and CDR2 SMNVEV (reference sequence). There are 13 residues in the CDR3. Losses at the gene ends were 4 bases for V and 9 bases for J; bases not matched to a gene: 9.